This T cell receptor beta chain emerged from a study of CD8 T cells in ankylosing spondylitis. Regarding the study as a whole: Ankylosing spondylitis blood appeared to carry a characteristic TCR beta motif of roughly eight highly homologous variants. Reportedly, disease-linked clones are significantly enriched in ankylosing spondylitis patients' matched synovial fluid.

Each CDR3 protein gets one entry after TCRdb re-called the 5' RACE reads with MiXCR. This repertoire shows a few hundred thousand distinct CDR3 sequences, about 10% found once; its top ten account for around 6.5%. The table lists this clonotype with a few counts. Its antigen is currently unknown. The CDR3 totals 17 residues. Germline V lookup: CDR1 MNHNS, CDR2 SASEGT. V was shortened by 6 bases and J by 1 base, with 20 bases between the two germline ends. The sequenced material came from blood, either unsorted or a sorted T cell fraction (not recorded which). This chain links TRBV6-1 with TRBJ2-3; D may be TRBD2 (7 bases). The receptor was derived from a male donor with ankylosing spondylitis or in good health (not recorded which). Here the CDR3 reads CASSIGSRGARTDTQYF. For the CDR3, the DNA is TGTGCCAGCAGCATCGGTTCCCGGGGGGCCCGCACAGATACGCAGTATTTT.